These 22 T cell receptor beta chains were sequenced from one sample in a study of shared clonotypes between healthy human individuals. Repertoires were generated with immunoSEQ multiplex PCR, while TCRdb's copy carries only in-frame clones and drops some. The sample lists fewer than 850,000 clones; around 72% were seen once. The source material was memory CD4+ T cells sorted from blood. Subset meaning: CD45RA-negative fraction. The receptors were sampled from a woman aged 30 to 39 in good health.

A few counts support this clone. Other nucleotide sequences from this sample produce the same CDR3. V and J are TRBV11-2 and TRBJ1-5, with no clear D. Germline loops: CDR1 SGHAT, CDR2 FQNNGV. The CDR3 sequence is 13 residues long. V was shortened by 0 bases and J by 5 bases, with 5 bases between the two germline ends. The CDR3 sequence: CASSLDRDQPQHF. The CDR3 DNA is TGTGCCAGCAGCTTAGACCGGGATCAGCCCCAGCATTTT.

The chain carries TRBV19 and TRBJ2-5; 7 bases match TRBD1. The germline CDR1 and CDR2 sequences are LNHDA and SQIVND (reference sequence). The CDR3 contains 14 residues. Losses at the gene ends were 5 bases for V and 4 bases for J; bases not matched to a gene: 7. DNA of the CDR3: TGTGCCAGTAGTTCCCCGACAGGGCCAGAGACCCAGTACTTC. Translated: CASSSPTGPETQYF.

This clone was recorded only once. V and J are TRBV18 and TRBJ2-7; 10 bases align to TRBD1. Germline values: CDR1 KGHSH, CDR2 LQKENI. With V trimmed by 3 bases and J by 3 bases, 5 bases remained unmatched. CDR3 length equals 15 residues. The CDR3 here is CASSPGQGLDYEQYF. CDR3 bases: TGTGCCAGCTCACCGGGACAGGGGTTGGACTACGAGCAGTACTTC.

As for this clone: The same CDR3 arises from other DNA sequences in this sample as well. The V gene is TRBV7-9, the J gene TRBJ2-7, with 7 bases lining up with TRBD1. This CDR3 has 13 residues. V trimming: 1 base; J trimming: 6 bases; junction bases outside the gene matches: 3. Per germline, CDR1 SEHNR and CDR2 FQNEAQ (reference sequence). The CDR3 sequence: CASSLEGAGEQYF. Written as DNA, the CDR3 is TGTGCCAGCAGCTTAGAGGGGGCGGGCGAGCAGTACTTC. The variable domain in full, completed from reference TRBV7-9 and TRBJ2-7, reads DTGVSQNPRHKITKRGQNVTFRCDPISEHNRLYWYRQTLGQGPEFLTYFQNEAQLEKSRLLSDRFSAERPKGSFSTLEIQRTEQGDSAMYLCASSLEGAGEQYFGPGTRLTVT.

This chain joins TRBV7-2 and TRBJ1-4, with 8 positions matching TRBD1. Germline trimming cut 1 base from V and 2 bases from J; bases unmatched to any gene: 9. The CDR3 has 18 amino acids. Germline V gives CDR1 SGHTA, CDR2 FQGNSA. The CDR3 region is CASSLGPTGGTTNEKLFF. The CDR3 bases are TGTGCCAGCAGCTTAGGGCCAACAGGGGGGACGACTAATGAAAAACTGTTTTTT.

J is TRBJ1-2 and V is TRBV29-1, with D perhaps matching TRBD1 (5 bases). The CDR3 extends over 11 amino acids. Germline CDR1 and CDR2: SQVTM and ANQGSEA. V dropped 4 bases and J dropped 6 bases, with 9 bases sitting between them. Written as DNA, the CDR3 is TGCAGCGTTGGGGACGGAGATGGCTACACCTTC. Encoded protein: CSVGDGDGYTF.

DNA of the CDR3: TGTGCCAGCAGCTTAGGGGGGACACAAAGGTTGGCTAATGAAAAACTGTTTTTT. It codes for CASSLGGTQRLANEKLFF. V gene TRBV7-9 combines with J gene TRBJ1-4; a weak D match, TRBD1 (6 bases). Germline loops: CDR1 SEHNR, CDR2 FQNEAQ (reference sequence). V lost 1 base and J lost 3, with 18 bases in between. The CDR3 is made up of 18 amino acids. The whole variable domain, filled in from reference TRBV7-9 and TRBJ1-4, reads DTGVSQNPRHKITKRGQNVTFRCDPISEHNRLYWYRQTLGQGPEFLTYFQNEAQLEKSRLLSDRFSAERPKGSFSTLEIQRTEQGDSAMYLCASSLGGTQRLANEKLFFGSGTQLSVL.

CDR3 amino acids: CASSPGLAGGPSRLEQFF. CDR3 DNA sequence: TGTGCCAGCTCACCCGGACTAGCGGGAGGGCCGTCACGTCTTGAGCAGTTCTTC. V and J are TRBV18 and TRBJ2-1, with 15 bases aligning to TRBD2. Germline trimming cut 3 bases from V and 9 bases from J; bases unmatched to any gene: 12. The CDR3 length is 18 residues. CDR1 KGHSH and CDR2 LQKENI come from the germline V gene.

The chain recombines TRBV6-1 with TRBJ2-7; D may be TRBD2 (6 bases). The CDR3 has 15 residues. V lost 1 base, J lost 2 bases, and 12 bases lay in between. Germline CDR1 is MNHNS and CDR2 is SASEGT. This CDR3 reads CASSEGGTGPYEQYF. The CDR3 coding sequence is TGTGCCAGCAGTGAAGGCGGGACGGGTCCCTACGAGCAGTACTTC.

In the case of this clone: Other nucleotide sequences from this sample produce the same CDR3. CDR3 sequence (DNA): TGCGCCAGCAGCGGCGGGACAGCTGGAAACACCATATATTTT. It yields the protein CASSGGTAGNTIYF. The chain is built from TRBV5-1 and TRBJ1-3, with TRBD1 identical over 7 bases. Germline CDR1 and CDR2: SGHRS and YFSETQ. After removal of 4 bases from V and 2 bases from J, the junction contained 3 bases not matched to a gene. CDR3 length: 14 residues.

The gene calls are TRBV9 and TRBJ1-2; D is perhaps TRBD1 (5 bases). Trimming cost V 4 bases and J 5 bases, with 15 bases left between them. The CDR3 runs 14 residues. Germline CDR1 reads SGDLS; CDR2 reads YYNGEE. This CDR3 is CASSSGTENYGYTF. Here the CDR3 DNA reads TGTGCCAGCAGCTCTGGGACGGAAAATTATGGCTACACCTTC.

As concerns this clone: A much larger clone is a single base away; this may be a read error. Other DNA sequences in this sample translate to the same CDR3. The chain uses TRBV5-1 and TRBJ1-3, with 7 bases fitting TRBD1. Losses at the gene ends were 4 bases for V and 4 bases for J; bases not matched to a gene: 5. CDR1 is SGHRS and CDR2 is YFSETQ in the germline V gene. The CDR3 totals 14 residues. The CDR3 DNA reads as TGCGCCAGCAGCCCCGGGACAGCCGGAAACACCATATATTTT. The encoded protein is CASSPGTAGNTIYF. Using reference TRBV5-1 and TRBJ1-3 for the parts outside the CDR3, the full variable domain is KAGVTQTPRYLIKTRGQQVTLSCSPISGHRSVSWYQQTPGQGLQFLFEYFSETQRNKGNFPGRFSGRQFSNSRSEMNVSTLELGDSALYLCASSPGTAGNTIYFGEGSWLTVV.

The rearrangement uses TRBV19 and TRBJ2-7; possible D gene TRBD2, 5 bases. The V gene's germline CDR1 is LNHDA and CDR2 SQIVND (reference sequence). Trimming pared 10 bases from V and 7 bases from J, leaving 23 bases between. The CDR3 has 14 residues. The CDR3 DNA sequence: TGTGCCACTACGGGCACTGGACTCGAAACTGAGCAGTACTTC. Amino acids: CATTGTGLETEQYF.

In this sample, this clone turned up a few times. The V gene is TRBV28, the J gene TRBJ1-2; 8 nucleotides line up with TRBD1. The germline CDR1 and CDR2 sequences are MDHEN and SYDVKM. Losses at the gene ends were 4 bases for V and 3 bases for J; bases not matched to a gene: 10. The length of the CDR3 is 16 residues. The CDR3 nucleotides read TGTGCCAGCAGTTCCAGACAGGGGTTTGAGGACTATGGCTACACCTTC. This codes for CASSSRQGFEDYGYTF.

This chain links TRBV7-2 with TRBJ1-3; D is undetermined. Trimming shortened V by 2 bases and J by 0 bases, and 14 bases separated the two germline ends. The CDR3 loop spans 17 amino acids. Germline values: CDR1 SGHTA, CDR2 FQGNSA. Here the CDR3 reads CASSLFHVTRSGNTIYF. CDR3 in DNA: TGTGCCAGCAGCTTATTTCACGTCACCCGCTCTGGAAACACCATATATTTT.

The chain couples TRBV19 to TRBJ2-5; perhaps TRBD1 as D (6 bases). Germline V gives CDR1 LNHDA, CDR2 SQIVND (reference sequence). With 5 bases removed from V and 5 bases from J, the gap between germline ends came to 15 bases. This CDR3 is built from 14 residues. The CDR3 region is CASSVTGQAETQYF. The DNA for the CDR3 is TGTGCCAGTAGTGTCACAGGGCAGGCCGAGACCCAGTACTTC.

This rearrangement joins TRBV5-1 to TRBJ2-3, with 10 bases lining up with TRBD2. Germline V gene lookup returns CDR1 SGHRS and CDR2 YFSETQ. Trimming cost V 2 bases and J 5 bases; bases outside gene matches: 5. This CDR3 is built from 15 residues. CDR3 sequence reads: CASSLSGRGGDTQYF. The CDR3 region has the DNA TGCGCCAGCAGCTTAAGCGGGAGGGGTGGAGATACGCAGTATTTT.

The V gene is TRBV28, the J gene TRBJ2-4; perhaps TRBD2 as D (5 bases). The CDR3 has 14 residues. Trimming cost V 5 bases and J 1 base, with 9 bases left between them. Germline V CDR1 and CDR2: MDHEN, SYDVKM. The CDR3: CASSPGEAKNIQYF. The CDR3, as DNA: TGTGCCAGCAGTCCCGGGGAGGCCAAAAACATTCAGTACTTC.

The rearrangement joins TRBV7-2 to TRBJ1-1; unclear D gene. CDR3 length: 14 amino acids. Per germline, CDR1 SGHTA and CDR2 FQGNSA. Trimming removed 3 bases from V and 2 bases from J, with 10 bases in between. Here the CDR3 DNA reads TGTGCCAGCAGCTTGAAGCATATAAACACTGAAGCTTTCTTT. It specifies CASSLKHINTEAFF.

This chain connects TRBV7-9 to TRBJ2-5; 13 bases align to TRBD2. Trimming removed 4 bases from V and 3 bases from J; junction bases left unmatched: 2. The germline CDR1 and CDR2 sequences are SEHNR and FQNEAQ (reference sequence). CDR3 length: 15 residues. The CDR3 DNA reads TGTGCCAGCAGCTGGACTAGCGGGAGTAAAGAGACCCAGTACTTC. As protein: CASSWTSGSKETQYF.

This clone is a singleton in its sample. The chain combines TRBV29-1 with TRBJ2-7; D is possibly TRBD1 or TRBD2 (5 bases each). The CDR3 is made up of 15 amino acids. CDR1 SQVTM and CDR2 ANQGSEA come from the germline V gene. V was cut by 1 base and J by 5 bases, with 18 bases left in between. As DNA, the CDR3 is TGCAGCGTTGAAGGGGGGAAGGAGGCTACTAACGAGCAGTACTTC. Protein: CSVEGGKEATNEQYF.

The chain uses TRBV11-2 and TRBJ2-2; D gene ambiguous. CDR3 length: 16 amino acids. Germline V gives CDR1 SGHAT, CDR2 FQNNGV. Trimming stripped 2 bases from V and 0 bases from J, with 10 bases between. The CDR3 region has the DNA TGTGCCAGCAGCTTATTTCGGATAACGAACACCGGGGAGCTGTTTTTT. Protein product: CASSLFRITNTGELFF.